Following are 18 T cell receptor beta chains from one sample sequenced in a study of T-cell memory formation after mild COVID-19. From the 5' RACE reads, TCRdb called clonotypes with MiXCR, one entry per CDR3 protein. The sample gives roughly 300,000 distinct CDR3 sequences, roughly an eighth of which show up once; about 20% is in the top ten. The sequenced sample was PBMCs or a T cell subset sorted from them (not recorded which). The source is a man between 18 and 35 years old who had mild COVID-19 (a few samples of this study predate the infection). Cell type and time point are not known.

V usage is TRBV7-2 and J usage is TRBJ2-7, with a possible D match to TRBD2 (5 bases). The germline V gene encodes CDR1 SGHTA and CDR2 FQGNSA. V dropped 6 bases and J dropped 0 bases, with 12 bases sitting between them. This CDR3 comprises 14 residues. CDR3 protein: CASRRTASSYEQYF. The CDR3 nucleotides read TGTGCCAGCAGGAGGACTGCAAGCTCCTACGAGCAGTACTTC. The full variable domain, completed using reference TRBV7-2 and TRBJ2-7, is GAGVSQSPSNKVTEKGKDVELRCDPISGHTALYWYRQSLGQGLEFLIYFQGNSAPDKSGLPSDRFSAERTGGSVSTLTIQRTQQEDSAVYLCASRRTASSYEQYFGPGTRLTVT.

The rearrangement joins TRBV9 to TRBJ2-1; D is ambiguous. V was shortened by 0 bases and J by 0 bases, with 13 bases between the two germline ends. This CDR3 spans 17 amino acids. Germline loops: CDR1 SGDLS, CDR2 YYNGEE. The CDR3 DNA reads as TGTGCCAGCAGCGTAGCTACCGAGACAAGCTCCTACAATGAGCAGTTCTTC. The encoded protein is CASSVATETSSYNEQFF.

This clonotype was seen a handful of times. The DNA is omitted, as the CDR3 cannot be located on it reliably, and the CDR3 follows TCRdb's listing. The V and J genes are TRBV27 and TRBJ2-2. Inclusive of both ends, the CDR3 amounts to 16 amino acids. Germline V gene lookup returns CDR1 MNHEY and CDR2 SMNVEV (reference sequence). CDR3 sequence reads: CASSTSLLTNTGELFF.

This clonotype was seen a handful of times. At one of its ends the junction is not consistent with the germline gene, which may arise from a read error. The chain is built from TRBV4-1 and TRBJ2-1; TRBD2 is a possible D gene (6 bases). Germline-derived CDR1 and CDR2 are MGHRA and YSYEKL. The CDR3 length is 16 residues. This CDR3 reads CASRQGTDSPGDEQFF. The CDR3 DNA reads TGCGCCAGCAGACAAGGGACTGACAGCCCTGGCGATGAGCAGTTCTTC.

This clonotype has only a few counts. The chain employs TRBV7-2 and TRBJ2-7; TRBD2 might be the D (5 bases). The CDR3 contains 13 residues. V was trimmed by 3 bases and J by 6 bases, leaving 12 bases between them. CDR1 is SGHTA, CDR2 FQGNSA, per germline. In nucleotides, the CDR3 is TGTGCCAGCAGCTTTCAGAGGGTCTCCGAGCAGTACGTC. It specifies CASSFQRVSEQYV.

This clonotype was observed a handful of times. The V call is TRBV6-2 or TRBV6-3, the J call TRBJ1-1; weak D call: TRBD1 (6 bases). The CDR3 is made up of 14 amino acids. V lost 6 bases and J lost 6, with 17 bases in between. Germline values: CDR1 MNHEY, CDR2 SVGEGT. CDR3 amino acids: CASRIDTGRAEAFF. CDR3 in DNA: TGTGCCAGCAGGATAGACACAGGGAGAGCTGAAGCTTTCTTT.

This chain joins TRBV11-3 and TRBJ2-1; D unclear. V dropped 0 bases and J dropped 11 bases, with 11 bases sitting between them. CDR3 length equals 13 residues. CDR1 and CDR2 from the germline V gene are SGHNT and YENEEA. The CDR3 loop reads CASSLEQGKKQFF. The CDR3 DNA reads as TGTGCCAGCAGCTTAGAACAAGGGAAAAAGCAGTTCTTC.

In its sample, this clonotype was seen a few times. V is TRBV11-2 and J is TRBJ2-7, with a weak D call TRBD2 (6 bases). The CDR3 has 14 residues. Germline lookup yields CDR1 SGHAT and CDR2 FQNNGV. The V end was cut by 5 bases, the J end by 2 bases, with 13 bases between. This CDR3 reads CASSKRDFAYEQYF. CDR3 DNA sequence: TGTGCCAGCAGCAAACGGGACTTCGCCTACGAGCAGTACTTC. The entire variable domain, with the rest obtained from reference TRBV11-2 and TRBJ2-7, is as follows: EAGVAQSPRYKIIEKRQSVAFWCNPISGHATLYWYQQILGQGPKLLIQFQNNGVVDDSQLPKDRFSAERLKGVDSTLKIQPAKLEDSAVYLCASSKRDFAYEQYFGPGTRLTVT.

This clonotype was counted a few times. V gene TRBV7-2 combines with J gene TRBJ1-1; 7 bases align to TRBD1. V lost 4 bases to trimming and J lost 5 bases; unmatched junction nucleotides: 4. The length of the CDR3 is 13 residues. Looked up from germline, CDR1 is SGHTA and CDR2 is FQGNSA. CDR3 protein: CASSSQTGTEAFF. DNA for the CDR3: TGTGCCAGCAGCTCCCAGACAGGGACTGAAGCTTTCTTT.

The genes are TRBV6-2 or TRBV6-3 and TRBJ2-3; 7 bases align to TRBD1. The CDR3 totals 14 residues. Germline V gene sequence: CDR1 MNHEY, CDR2 SVGEGT. J was trimmed by 3 bases and V by 6 bases; bases with no gene match: 6. CDR3 sequence reads: CASRPLRGTDTQYF. As DNA, the CDR3 is TGTGCCAGCAGGCCTCTCAGGGGGACAGATACGCAGTATTTT.

The gene calls are TRBV29-1 and TRBJ2-4, with 8 bases identical to TRBD1. The CDR3 sequence is 13 residues long. Germline loops: CDR1 SQVTM, CDR2 ANQGSEA. V lost 4 bases, J lost 4 bases, and 3 bases stayed unmatched. CDR3 amino acids: CSVAGQVKNIQYF. CDR3 coding DNA: TGCAGCGTTGCGGGACAGGTTAAAAACATTCAGTACTTC.

This clonotype was counted between two and nine times. CDR3 loop: CASSLSPGDYEQYV. As DNA, the CDR3 is TGTGCCAGCAGCTTGTCCCCAGGGGACTACGAGCAGTACGTC. The chain has TRBV5-6 and TRBJ2-7; D possibly corresponds to TRBD1 (6 bases). Germline V gives CDR1 SGHDT, CDR2 YYEEEE. The CDR3 is 14 residues long. Trimming cost V 1 base and J 3 bases, with 11 bases left between them.

The V and J genes are TRBV6-2 or TRBV6-3 and TRBJ1-2; the D gene is possibly TRBD1 (5 bases). The CDR3 is 14 amino acids. The V gene's germline CDR1 is MNHEY and CDR2 SVGEGT. V was clipped by 6 bases and J by 5 bases, with 16 bases between them. The CDR3 spells CASRVGGVRYGYTF. CDR3 in DNA: TGTGCCAGCAGGGTCGGGGGAGTCCGGTATGGCTACACCTTC.

This chain links TRBV12-3 or TRBV12-4 with TRBJ2-1; TRBD2 matches 13 bases. V was clipped by 5 bases and J by 9 bases; unmatched bases: 7. The CDR3 is made up of 15 amino acids. CDR3 sequence: CASSHGTSGVGEQFF. The CDR3 DNA sequence: TGTGCCAGCAGTCACGGGACTAGCGGGGTGGGTGAGCAGTTCTTC.

This clonotype was observed at least ten times. The V and J genes are TRBV7-9 and TRBJ2-3; D remains ambiguous. Germline V CDR1 and CDR2: SEHNR, FQNEAQ (reference sequence). The CDR3 length is 13 residues. V lost 4 bases and J 0 bases, leaving 5 bases between the germline ends. The CDR3 DNA sequence: TGTGCCAGCAGCTGGGCCAGCACAGATACGCAGTATTTT. The encoded protein is CASSWASTDTQYF.

The CDR3 protein is CASGIKWAETQYF. For the CDR3, the DNA is TGTGCCAGCGGAATAAAGTGGGCAGAGACCCAGTACTTC. This rearrangement joins TRBV12-3 or TRBV12-4 to TRBJ2-5; D is undetermined. This CDR3 is built from 13 residues. The V end was cut by 8 bases, the J end by 4 bases, with 14 bases between.

J is TRBJ1-1 and V is TRBV7-2; TRBD1 matches 9 bases. V dropped 8 bases and J dropped 7; count of bases not matched to a gene: 8. The CDR3 runs 13 residues. The germline V gene has CDR1 SGHTA and CDR2 FQGNSA. The CDR3 DNA reads TGTGCCAGCGGCCGGGACAGGGAGGGTGAAGCTTTCTTT. Translation gives CASGRDREGEAFF.

The V call is TRBV7-2, the J call TRBJ1-6; maybe TRBD1 (5 bases). The germline V gene encodes CDR1 SGHTA and CDR2 FQGNSA. Trimming took off 7 bases at V and 7 bases at J, with 17 bases between the two ends. The CDR3 has 15 residues. This CDR3 is CASTSSPGPNSPLHF. In nucleotides, the CDR3 is TGTGCCAGCACCTCAAGTCCAGGGCCGAATTCACCCCTCCACTTT.